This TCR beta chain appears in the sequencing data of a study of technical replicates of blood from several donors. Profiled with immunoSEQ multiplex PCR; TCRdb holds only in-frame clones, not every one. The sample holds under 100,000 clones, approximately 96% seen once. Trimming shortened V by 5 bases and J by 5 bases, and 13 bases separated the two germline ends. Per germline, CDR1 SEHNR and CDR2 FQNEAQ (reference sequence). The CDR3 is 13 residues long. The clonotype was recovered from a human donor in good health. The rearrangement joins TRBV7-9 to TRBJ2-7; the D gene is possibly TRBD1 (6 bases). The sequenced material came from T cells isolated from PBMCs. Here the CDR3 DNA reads TGTGCCAGCAGCCCCGAACAGGGAAACGAGCAGTACTTC. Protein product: CASSPEQGNEQYF.